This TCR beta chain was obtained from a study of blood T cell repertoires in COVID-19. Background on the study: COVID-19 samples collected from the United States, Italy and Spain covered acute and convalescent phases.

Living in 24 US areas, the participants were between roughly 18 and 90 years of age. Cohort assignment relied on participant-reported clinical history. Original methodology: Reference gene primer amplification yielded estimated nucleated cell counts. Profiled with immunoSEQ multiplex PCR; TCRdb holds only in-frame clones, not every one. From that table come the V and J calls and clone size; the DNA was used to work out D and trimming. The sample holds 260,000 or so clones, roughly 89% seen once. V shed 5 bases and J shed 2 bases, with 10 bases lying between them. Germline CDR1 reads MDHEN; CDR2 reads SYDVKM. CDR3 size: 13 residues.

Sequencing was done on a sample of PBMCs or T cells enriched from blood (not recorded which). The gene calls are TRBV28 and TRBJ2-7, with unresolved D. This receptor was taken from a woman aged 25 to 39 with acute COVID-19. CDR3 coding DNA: TGTGCCAGCAGTCGCAGAGGAGCCTACGAGCAGTACTTC. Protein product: CASSRRGAYEQYF.